Listed here are 11 T cell receptor beta chains from one sample, sequenced in a study of blood T cell repertoires in COVID-19 (dated by TCRdb to about 2020). Library method: the immunoSEQ multiplex PCR assay. This immuneACCESS table, as held by TCRdb, lists in-frame sequences with V and J called but not all clones. Of the missing ones, under half trace to an unresolved V gene in checked studies; the others have no known cause. Within this sample are 100,000 to 150,000 clones, with almost 85% of them counted one time only. Of the sample, around 13% falls within the top ten clones. The sample comprised peripheral blood. The source is a woman aged 30 to 39 who had recovered from COVID-19.

The chain has TRBV28 and TRBJ2-2; TRBD2 matches at 8 bases. The CDR3 sequence is 16 residues long. Germline CDR1 MDHEN, CDR2 SYDVKM. The trim removed 9 bases at V and 6 bases at J, leaving 15 bases unmatched. The CDR3 DNA follows: TGTGCCAGTAGAGCGGGGGAAGCATTTATCGCCGGGGAGCTGTTTTTT. This translates into CASRAGEAFIAGELFF.

The chain recombines TRBV25-1 with TRBJ1-2; D is perhaps TRBD1 (5 bases). The germline V gene has CDR1 MGHDK and CDR2 SYGVNS. This CDR3 contains 12 residues. V gave up 6 bases and J gave up 8 bases, with 13 bases separating them. CDR3: CASSLPTGGYTF. In nucleotides, the CDR3 is TGTGCCAGCAGCCTACCCACAGGCGGCTACACCTTC.

V usage is TRBV19 and J usage is TRBJ2-6; D unresolved. CDR1 LNHDA and CDR2 SQIVND come from the germline V gene (reference sequence). The V and J ends lost 5 bases and 4 bases respectively, with 21 bases between them. There are 18 residues in the CDR3. The CDR3 is CASSPALYESGGANVLTF. The CDR3 region has the DNA TGTGCCAGTAGTCCCGCCTTATACGAGTCAGGAGGGGCCAACGTCCTGACTTTC.

The CDR3 coding sequence is TGTGCCAGCAGCTCAAGGAGGGCTGTCTACACCTTC. The encoded protein is CASSSRRAVYTF. The chain has TRBV11-2 and TRBJ1-2; D remains ambiguous. V dropped 4 bases and J dropped 10 bases, with 13 bases sitting between them. Germline CDR1 is SGHAT and CDR2 is FQNNGV. CDR3 length equals 12 residues.

The chain has TRBV4-1 and TRBJ2-1; 12 bases line up with TRBD2. This CDR3 region has 18 residues. Trimming removed 3 bases from V and 2 bases from J; junction bases left unmatched: 8. CDR1 is MGHRA and CDR2 is YSYEKL in the germline V gene. The CDR3 DNA is TGCGCCAGCAGCCAGGGACTAGCGGGTATCTTGACCTACAATGAGCAGTTCTTC. This encodes CASSQGLAGILTYNEQFF.

The chain uses TRBV28 and TRBJ2-3, with TRBD2 matching over 8 bases. The CDR3 runs 16 residues. J lost 4 bases, V lost 3 bases, and 9 bases had no gene match. Germline CDR1 MDHEN, CDR2 SYDVKM. Here the CDR3 reads CASSFPPGGVSDTQYF. CDR3 nucleotide sequence: TGTGCCAGCAGTTTTCCCCCGGGAGGGGTATCAGATACGCAGTATTTT.

V gene TRBV5-4 combines with J gene TRBJ2-1; 7 bases fit TRBD1. Germline CDR1 and CDR2: SGHNT and YYREEE (reference sequence). V trimming: 6 bases; J trimming: 4 bases; junction bases outside the gene matches: 7. The CDR3 has 14 residues. The CDR3 here is CASTPGQRYNEQFF. The CDR3 DNA sequence: TGTGCCAGCACCCCGGGACAGAGATACAATGAGCAGTTCTTC.

Worth noting for this clone: The sample contains more than one DNA sequence encoding this CDR3. This chain uses TRBV6-5 with TRBJ1-1; TRBD1 matches at 7 bases. Per germline, CDR1 MNHEY and CDR2 SVGAGI. V was clipped by 5 bases and J by 5 bases; unmatched bases: 5. The CDR3 covers 13 residues. The CDR3 DNA sequence: TGTGCCAGCAGTCGTCAGGGGGGAACTGAAGCTTTCTTT. This sequence encodes CASSRQGGTEAFF.

The V call is TRBV29-1, the J call TRBJ2-3, with 9 bases identical to TRBD2. Germline CDR1 and CDR2: SQVTM and ANQGSEA. The CDR3 has 17 residues. Losses at the gene ends were 3 bases for V and 3 bases for J; bases not matched to a gene: 13. CDR3 nucleotides: TGCAGCGTTGATGGAAGGGCGGGAGGGCCTTCTACAGATACGCAGTATTTT. Amino acids: CSVDGRAGGPSTDTQYF.

This sequence joins TRBV5-1 and TRBJ1-3, with 7 bases matching TRBD1. The CDR3 has 19 residues. Germline CDR1 and CDR2: SGHRS and YFSETQ. V lost 0 bases, J lost 0 bases, and 12 bases stayed unmatched. In DNA form, the CDR3 reads TGCGCCAGCAGCTTGGTCCCTCCGGGACAGACGAGCTCTGGAAACACCATATATTTT. Its protein is CASSLVPPGQTSSGNTIYF.

The gene calls are TRBV19 and TRBJ2-3; TRBD2 aligns across 8 bases. This CDR3 spans 17 amino acids. V was clipped by 1 base and J by 8 bases; unmatched bases: 14. From germline, CDR1 is LNHDA and CDR2 SQIVND (reference sequence). The CDR3 is CASSIVGSGAFRVTQYF. DNA of the CDR3: TGTGCCAGTAGTATAGTAGGTAGCGGGGCCTTTAGGGTTACGCAGTATTTT.